These T cell receptor beta chains were read from a single sample in a study of CXCR3-negative and CXCR3-positive naive CD8 T cells. TCRdb reprocessed the 5' RACE reads, keeping one entry per CDR3 protein, no DNA. The sample holds 6,900 or so distinct CDR3 sequences. The sequencing sample was made of naive CXCR3+ CD8+ T cells from blood. These receptors all stem from a human donor in good health. Some clones in this sample may be carry-over from other donors' samples. The CDR3 runs from the conserved cysteine through the conserved F or W. Fields, in order: clone size, J gene, V gene, CDR3 protein. Clone sizes are given selectively: once, few, many, or a class where the clone is expanded.

- | TRBJ2-7 | TRBV4-1 | CASSQGTGKSSYEQYF
medium-sized | TRBJ1-5 | TRBV6-2/TRBV6-3 | CASSSPVANQPQHF
medium-sized | TRBJ1-1 | TRBV7-9 | CASSTSSIEAFF
- | TRBJ2-1 | TRBV29-1 | CSVEGERELSDEQFF
- | TRBJ2-1 | TRBV4-2 | CASSQDRTSANEQFF
medium-sized | TRBJ1-2 | TRBV29-1 | CSVVELRVHYGYTF
medium-sized | TRBJ2-7 | TRBV2 | CASSEGRIEQYF
medium-sized | TRBJ2-2 | TRBV29-1 | CSTSGDSTGELFF
medium-sized | TRBJ2-3 | TRBV20-1 | CSARWRRGHSTDTQYF
medium-sized | TRBJ1-2 | TRBV14 | CASSQSIPRSPGLPDYGYTF
medium-sized | TRBJ2-3 | TRBV27 | CASSFVGGDTQYF
medium-sized | TRBJ2-1 | TRBV7-9 | CASSRIPSSYNEQFF
- | TRBJ1-1 | TRBV5-4 | CASRLVPPDGARDTEAFF
medium-sized | TRBJ2-3 | TRBV2 | CASRPGRFTDTQYF
- | TRBJ2-2 | TRBV29-1 | CSAATVGGGELFF
- | TRBJ2-1 | TRBV7-3 | CASSFDGTDSYNEQFF